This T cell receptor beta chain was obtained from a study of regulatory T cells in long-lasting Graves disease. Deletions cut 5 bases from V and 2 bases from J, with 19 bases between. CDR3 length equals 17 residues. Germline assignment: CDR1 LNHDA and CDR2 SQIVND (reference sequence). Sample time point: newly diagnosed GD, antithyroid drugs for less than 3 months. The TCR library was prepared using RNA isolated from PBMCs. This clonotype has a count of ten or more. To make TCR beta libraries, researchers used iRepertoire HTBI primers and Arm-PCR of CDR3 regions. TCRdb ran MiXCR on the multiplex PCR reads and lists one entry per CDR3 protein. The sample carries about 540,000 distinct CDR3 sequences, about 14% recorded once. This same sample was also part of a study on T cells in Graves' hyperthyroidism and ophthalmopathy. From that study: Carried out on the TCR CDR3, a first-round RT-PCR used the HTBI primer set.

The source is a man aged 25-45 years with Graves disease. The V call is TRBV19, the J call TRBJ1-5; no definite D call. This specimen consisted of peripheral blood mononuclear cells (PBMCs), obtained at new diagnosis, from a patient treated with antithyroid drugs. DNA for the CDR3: TGTGCCAGTAGTCGTTCCCCGGGGATCGGGGGCAATCAGCCCCAGCATTTT. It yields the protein CASSRSPGIGGNQPQHF.